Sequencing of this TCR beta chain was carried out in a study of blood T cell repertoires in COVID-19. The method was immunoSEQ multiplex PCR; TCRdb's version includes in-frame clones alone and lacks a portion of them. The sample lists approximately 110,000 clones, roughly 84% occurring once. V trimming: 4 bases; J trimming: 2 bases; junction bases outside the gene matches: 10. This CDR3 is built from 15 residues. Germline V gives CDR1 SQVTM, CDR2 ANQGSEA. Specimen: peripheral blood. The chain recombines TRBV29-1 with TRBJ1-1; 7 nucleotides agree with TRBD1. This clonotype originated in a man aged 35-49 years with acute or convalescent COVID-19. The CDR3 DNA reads TGCAGCGTTGGGGACAGCCGATCTTTTAACACTGAAGCTTTCTTT. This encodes CSVGDSRSFNTEAFF.